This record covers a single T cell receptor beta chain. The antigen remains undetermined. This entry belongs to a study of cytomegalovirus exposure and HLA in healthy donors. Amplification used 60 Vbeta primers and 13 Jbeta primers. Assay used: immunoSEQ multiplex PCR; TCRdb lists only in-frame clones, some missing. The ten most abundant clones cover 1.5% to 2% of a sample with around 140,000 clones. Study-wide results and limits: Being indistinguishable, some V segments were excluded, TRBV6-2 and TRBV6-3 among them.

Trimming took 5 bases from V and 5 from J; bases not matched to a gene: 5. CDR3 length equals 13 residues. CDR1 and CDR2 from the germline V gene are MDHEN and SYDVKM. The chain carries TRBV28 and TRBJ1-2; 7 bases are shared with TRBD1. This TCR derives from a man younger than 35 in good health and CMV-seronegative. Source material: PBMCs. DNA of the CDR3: TGTGCCAGCAGTACACCGGACAGGTATGGCTACACCTTC. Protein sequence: CASSTPDRYGYTF.